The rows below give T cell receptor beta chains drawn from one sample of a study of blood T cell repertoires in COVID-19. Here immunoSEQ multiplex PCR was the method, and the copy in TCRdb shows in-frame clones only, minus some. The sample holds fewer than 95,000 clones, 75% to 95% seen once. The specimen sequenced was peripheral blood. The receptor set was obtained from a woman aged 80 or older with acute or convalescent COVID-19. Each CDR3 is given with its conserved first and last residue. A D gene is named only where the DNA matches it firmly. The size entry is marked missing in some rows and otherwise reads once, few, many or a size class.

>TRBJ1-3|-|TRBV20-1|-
TGCAGTGCTAGTACAGGGTCTGGAAACACCATATATTTT
CSASTGSGNTIYF
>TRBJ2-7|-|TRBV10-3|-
TGTGCCACTAGACCGGATTCCTACGAGCAGTACTTC
CATRPDSYEQYF
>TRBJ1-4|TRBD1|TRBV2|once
TGTGCCAGCAGTGAAGGACAGGGAGTCGGAGAAAAACTGTTTTTT
CASSEGQGVGEKLFF
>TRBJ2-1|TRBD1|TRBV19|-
TGTGCCAGTAGTATAGATCTGGGACAGGGCTGGAATGAGCAGTTCTTC
CASSIDLGQGWNEQFF
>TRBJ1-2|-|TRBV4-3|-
TGCGCCAGCAGCCAAGATGTCAGGAACTATGGCTACACCTTC
CASSQDVRNYGYTF
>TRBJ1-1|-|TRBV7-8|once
TGTGCCAGCAGCTCCCATGGGGCAGTGAACACTGAAGCTTTCTTT
CASSSHGAVNTEAFF
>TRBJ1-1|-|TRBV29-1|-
TGCAGCGGAGGGCAGATGAACACTGAAGCTTTCTTT
CSGGQMNTEAFF
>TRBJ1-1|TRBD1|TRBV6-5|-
TGTGCCAGCAGTCTTTGGACAGGGGTGGGTACTGAAGCTTTCTTT
CASSLWTGVGTEAFF
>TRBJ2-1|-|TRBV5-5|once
TGTGCCAGCAGCTGGCATAATGAGCAGTTCTTC
CASSWHNEQFF
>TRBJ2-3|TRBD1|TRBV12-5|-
TGTGCTAGTGGTCCCGGGACAGCGAACACAGATACGCAGTATTTT
CASGPGTANTDTQYF
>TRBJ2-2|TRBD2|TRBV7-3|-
TGTGCCAGCAGCCCGTTCACTAGCGGAACGAACACCGGGGAGCTGTTTTTT
CASSPFTSGTNTGELFF
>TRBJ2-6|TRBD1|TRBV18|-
TGTGCCAGCTCACCCGGGACAGGGGCACAGGGGGCCAACGTCCTGACTTTC
CASSPGTGAQGANVLTF
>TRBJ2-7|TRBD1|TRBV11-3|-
TGTGCCAGCAGCTTAGAGACAGGGTCCGAGCAGTACTTC
CASSLETGSEQYF
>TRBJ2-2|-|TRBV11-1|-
TGTGCCAGCAGCCTACGACAGGCGAACACCGGGGAGCTGTTTTTT
CASSLRQANTGELFF
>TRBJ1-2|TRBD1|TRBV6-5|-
TGTGCCAGCAGTTCGGACAGGGGAAGAGGGTATGGCTACACCTTC
CASSSDRGRGYGYTF
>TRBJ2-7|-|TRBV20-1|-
TGCAGTGCTAGACGTCAGAACGAGCAGTACTTC
CSARRQNEQYF
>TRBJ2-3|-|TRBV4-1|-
TGCGCCAGCAGCCAAGATTTCTTCATGGGGAGGGATACGCAGTATTTT
CASSQDFFMGRDTQYF